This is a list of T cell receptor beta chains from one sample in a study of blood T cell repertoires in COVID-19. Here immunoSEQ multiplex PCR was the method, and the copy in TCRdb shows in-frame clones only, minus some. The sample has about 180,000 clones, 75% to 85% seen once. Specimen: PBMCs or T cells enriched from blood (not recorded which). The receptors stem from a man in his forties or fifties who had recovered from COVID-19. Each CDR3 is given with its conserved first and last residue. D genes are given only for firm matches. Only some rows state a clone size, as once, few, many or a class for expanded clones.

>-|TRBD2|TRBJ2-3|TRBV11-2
TGTGCCAGCAGCTTAGTTTACGGGGGGGCCGATACGCAGTATTTT
CASSLVYGGADTQYF
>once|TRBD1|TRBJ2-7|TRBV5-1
TGCGCCAGCAGCTTGGAACGCGGGACAGGGTACGAGCAGTACTTC
CASSLERGTGYEQYF
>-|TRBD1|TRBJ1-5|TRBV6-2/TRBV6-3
TGTGCCAGCAGTTACGGGGGACAGGGCAATCAGCCCCAGCATTTT
CASSYGGQGNQPQHF
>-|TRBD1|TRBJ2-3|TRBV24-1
TGTGCCACCAGTGATTGGACAGGCGATAGCACAGATACGCAGTATTTT
CATSDWTGDSTDTQYF
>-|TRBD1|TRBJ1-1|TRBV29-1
TGCAGCGTTGTCAGGGGGAGTGCTATGAACACTGAAGCTTTCTTT
CSVVRGSAMNTEAFF
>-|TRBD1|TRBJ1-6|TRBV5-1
TGCGCCAGCAGCGGGGGACAGGCCAATTCACCCCTCCACTTT
CASSGGQANSPLHF
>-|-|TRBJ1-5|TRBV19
TGTGCCAGTAGTATCTCTCAGGGGATTTATAGCAATCAGCCCCAGCATTTT
CASSISQGIYSNQPQHF
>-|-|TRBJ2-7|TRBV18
TGTGCCAGCTCACCAGGGGCATCCTACGAGCAGTACTTC
CASSPGASYEQYF
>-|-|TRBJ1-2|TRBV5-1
TGCGCCAGCAGACTAGAGGCGGTTTCTAACTATGGCTACACCTTC
CASRLEAVSNYGYTF
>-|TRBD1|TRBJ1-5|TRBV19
TGTGCCAGTCGAGGGGGACAGGACAATCAGCCCCAGCATTTT
CASRGGQDNQPQHF
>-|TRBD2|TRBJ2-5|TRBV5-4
TGTGCCAGCAGCTCGTGGACTAGCGGGGAGGCACAGACCCAGTACTTC
CASSSWTSGEAQTQYF
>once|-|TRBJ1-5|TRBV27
TGTGCCAGCAGTTTATCTTCCCAGGGGAATCAGCCCCAGCATTTT
CASSLSSQGNQPQHF
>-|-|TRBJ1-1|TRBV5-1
TGCGCCAGCACCGGGAGTTCTATGAACACTGAAGCTTTCTTT
CASTGSSMNTEAFF
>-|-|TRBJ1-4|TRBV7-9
TGTGCCAGCAGCCCTCCAAGTAAAGGGGTGAAAAGTGAAAAACTGTTTTTT
CASSPPSKGVKSEKLFF
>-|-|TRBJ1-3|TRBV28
TGTGCCGGACACTCTGGAAACACCATATATTTT
CAGHSGNTIYF
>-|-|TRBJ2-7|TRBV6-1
TGTGCCAGCAGTGAACACAGGGTTTCCGAGCAGTACTTC
CASSEHRVSEQYF
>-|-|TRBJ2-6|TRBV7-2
TGTGCCAGCAGCCCGACAGCTGGGGCCAACGTCCTGACTTTC
CASSPTAGANVLTF
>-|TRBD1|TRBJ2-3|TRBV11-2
TGTGCCAGCACCCTAGGGGGGGACAGGGGGCGTAATACGCAGTATTTT
CASTLGGDRGRNTQYF
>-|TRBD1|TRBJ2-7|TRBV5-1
TGCGCCAGCAGTACTAGCGGACAGGGGGTAGACGAGCAGTACTTC
CASSTSGQGVDEQYF
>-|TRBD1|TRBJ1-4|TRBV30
TGTGCCTGGAGTGTAGGGACAGGGGGCGGCGAAAAACTGTTTTTT
CAWSVGTGGGEKLFF
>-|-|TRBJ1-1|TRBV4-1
TGCGCCAGCAGCCAATTGGGCGTGATCAGGGGAGCCCTCGCTGAAGCTTTCTTT
CASSQLGVIRGALAEAFF
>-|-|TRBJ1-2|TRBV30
TGTGCCTGGAGTGTATCATCGGTCCATGGCTACACCTTC
CAWSVSSVHGYTF